Listed below are T cell receptor beta chains from one sample, sequenced in a study of T-cell reconstitution after alpha-beta-depleted transplantation in children. MiXCR was run by TCRdb on the PCR reads, yielding one entry per CDR3 protein. Of about 980,000 distinct CDR3 sequences in the sample, about 31% were seen once. Sequencing used PBMCs, mostly from graft donor cells, obtained 360 days after TCRalphabeta/CD19-depleted stem cell transplant. The receptors were gathered from a boy younger than two who had a stem cell transplant for SCID, so the T cells may come from the graft donor. Each CDR3 is given with its conserved first and last residue. A D gene is named only where the DNA matches it firmly. The size field is filled for only some rows; it gives once, few, many or a size class.

V: TRBV20-1; size: NA; J: TRBJ1-2; D: NA; CDR3: CSARDPTTKNYGYTF; DNA: TGCAGTGCTAGAGATCCTACAACAAAAAACTATGGCTACACCTTC
V: TRBV12-3/TRBV12-4; size: NA; J: TRBJ2-3; D: TRBD1; CDR3: CASSDRTGPTDTQYF; DNA: TGTGCCAGCAGCGACCGGACAGGACCCACAGATACGCAGTATTTT
V: TRBV12-3/TRBV12-4; size: NA; J: TRBJ2-7; D: NA; CDR3: CASTAHRDEQYF; DNA: TGTGCCAGCACCGCACACAGGGACGAGCAGTACTTC
V: TRBV5-1; size: few; J: TRBJ2-1; D: NA; CDR3: CASSLADRTYNEQFF; DNA: TGCGCCAGCAGCTTGGCGGACAGAACCTACAATGAGCAGTTCTTC
V: TRBV12-3/TRBV12-4; size: NA; J: TRBJ2-3; D: NA; CDR3: CASSFRLNADTQYF; DNA: TGTGCCAGCAGTTTTCGGCTTAACGCAGATACGCAGTATTTT
V: TRBV27; size: few; J: TRBJ2-7; D: NA; CDR3: CASSLSSRIGVEQYF; DNA: TGTGCCAGCAGTTTATCTTCACGGATTGGGGTCGAGCAGTACTTC
V: TRBV20-1; size: few; J: TRBJ2-1; D: TRBD2; CDR3: CSATTRGGSYNEQFF; DNA: TGCAGTGCCACCACTCGCGGGGGGTCCTACAATGAGCAGTTCTTC
V: TRBV7-9; size: few; J: TRBJ1-1; D: NA; CDR3: CASSPDPGTEAFF; DNA: TGTGCCAGCAGCCCGGACCCGGGGACTGAAGCTTTCTTT
V: TRBV4-2; size: NA; J: TRBJ2-2; D: NA; CDR3: CASSQRTRGPNTGELFF; DNA: TGTGCCAGCAGCCAACGGACCCGGGGCCCAAACACCGGGGAGCTGTTTTTT
V: TRBV12-3/TRBV12-4; size: NA; J: TRBJ1-1; D: TRBD1; CDR3: CASIKDRVNTEAFF; DNA: TGTGCCAGCATCAAGGACAGGGTGAACACTGAAGCTTTCTTT
V: TRBV12-3/TRBV12-4; size: NA; J: TRBJ2-3; D: TRBD1; CDR3: CASRPSRFSTGETDTQYF; DNA: TGTGCCAGCAGACCTAGTAGATTCTCCACAGGGGAAACAGATACGCAGTATTTT
V: TRBV5-1; size: NA; J: TRBJ1-1; D: TRBD1; CDR3: CASSLRDRGKDTEAFF; DNA: TGCGCCAGCAGCTTGAGGGACAGGGGAAAGGACACTGAAGCTTTCTTT
V: TRBV12-3/TRBV12-4; size: NA; J: TRBJ2-3; D: TRBD1; CDR3: CASRGGQEEGTDTQYF; DNA: TGTGCCAGCAGAGGGGGACAGGAAGAGGGCACAGATACGCAGTATTTT
V: TRBV5-4; size: NA; J: TRBJ1-4; D: NA; CDR3: CASSSRSGTGNEKLFF; DNA: TGTGCCAGCAGCTCGCGATCCGGGACGGGGAATGAAAAACTGTTTTTT
V: TRBV6-4; size: NA; J: TRBJ2-5; D: TRBD2; CDR3: CASSMTSGVKETQYF; DNA: TGTGCCAGCAGTATGACTAGCGGGGTTAAAGAGACCCAGTACTTC
V: TRBV28; size: few; J: TRBJ1-1; D: NA; CDR3: CASSLSGVWNTEAFF; DNA: TGTGCCAGCAGTTTATCAGGGGTATGGAACACTGAAGCTTTCTTT
V: TRBV6-4; size: NA; J: TRBJ2-4; D: TRBD1; CDR3: CASSDPDRGQNIQYF; DNA: TGTGCCAGCAGTGACCCCGACAGGGGGCAAAACATTCAGTACTTC
V: TRBV5-1; size: NA; J: TRBJ2-1; D: NA; CDR3: CASSLERHQEQFF; DNA: TGCGCCAGCAGCTTGGAGCGCCATCAGGAGCAGTTCTTC
V: TRBV10-3; size: NA; J: TRBJ1-1; D: TRBD1; CDR3: CAISEVGQGLTEAFF; DNA: TGTGCCATCAGTGAGGTGGGACAGGGGCTCACTGAAGCTTTCTTT
V: TRBV9; size: NA; J: TRBJ2-1; D: NA; CDR3: CASSVPWGDEQFF; DNA: TGTGCCAGCAGCGTACCCTGGGGCGATGAGCAGTTCTTC
V: TRBV5-1; size: NA; J: TRBJ1-5; D: NA; CDR3: CASSLGGAEKQPQHF; DNA: TGCGCCAGCAGCTTGGGGGGGGCAGAAAAGCAGCCCCAGCATTTT
V: TRBV5-5; size: NA; J: TRBJ2-7; D: NA; CDR3: CASSFPDRRPYEQYF; DNA: TGTGCCAGCAGCTTCCCGGACAGACGACCCTACGAGCAGTACTTC
V: TRBV5-1; size: many; J: TRBJ2-1; D: TRBD2; CDR3: CASSRTSGGLNEQFF; DNA: TGCGCCAGCAGCCGTACTAGCGGGGGGCTAAATGAGCAGTTCTTC